This entry lists 28 T cell receptor beta chains sequenced from one sample in a study of T cells in Graves' hyperthyroidism and ophthalmopathy. RNA transcripts yielded amplified TCR beta CDR3 regions. An initial round of RT-PCR targeting the TCR CDR3 relied on the HTBI primer set. TCRdb recomputed calls from the multiplex PCR reads with MiXCR, one row per CDR3 protein. The sample shows hundreds of thousands of distinct CDR3 sequences, roughly 25% of them seen only once. The sample comprised blood. The source of these receptors is a man aged 45 to 65 with Graves' hyperthyroidism.

This clonotype was detected only a few times. The chain employs TRBV9 and TRBJ2-1; 15 bases line up with TRBD2. The V gene end was trimmed by 3 bases and the J gene end by 2 bases; junction bases not matched to a gene: 6. This CDR3 spans 18 amino acids. Germline CDR1 is SGDLS and CDR2 is YYNGEE. The CDR3: CASSEGLAGGDPYNEQFF. CDR3 DNA sequence: TGTGCCAGCAGCGAGGGACTAGCGGGAGGAGACCCCTACAATGAGCAGTTCTTC.

There are a few counts of this clonotype. CDR3 DNA sequence: TGTGCCAGCAGCTTGATGGTCCACAATGAGCAGTTCTTC. It codes for CASSLMVHNEQFF. The chain combines TRBV5-5 with TRBJ2-1; no clear D. This CDR3 comprises 13 residues. The V gene's germline CDR1 is SGHKS and CDR2 YYEKEE (reference sequence). The V gene lost 1 base and the J gene lost 5 bases, with 7 bases spanning the gap.

The J gene is TRBJ2-5, the V gene TRBV6-1, with 9 bases matching TRBD1. This CDR3 comprises 14 residues. J lost 5 bases, V lost 8 bases, and 9 bases had no gene match. Germline lookup yields CDR1 MNHNS and CDR2 SASEGT. The CDR3 DNA follows: TGTGCCAGCCCCCCGGGACAGGGCTGGGAGACCCAGTACTTC. Translating it yields CASPPGQGWETQYF.

This clonotype was recorded a few times. The chain links TRBV7-9 to TRBJ2-5, with D perhaps matching TRBD2 (6 bases). This CDR3 has 18 residues. Germline loops: CDR1 SEHNR, CDR2 FQNEAQ (reference sequence). Trimming took off 1 base at V and 5 bases at J, with 23 bases between the two ends. The CDR3 loop reads CASSLGRRDSGVAETQYF. The CDR3 DNA follows: TGTGCCAGCAGCTTAGGGCGACGGGATTCGGGAGTAGCCGAGACCCAGTACTTC. The complete variable domain, with remaining parts taken from reference TRBV7-9 and TRBJ2-5, reads DTGVSQNPRHKITKRGQNVTFRCDPISEHNRLYWYRQTLGQGPEFLTYFQNEAQLEKSRLLSDRFSAERPKGSFSTLEIQRTEQGDSAMYLCASSLGRRDSGVAETQYFGPGTRLLVL.

The rearrangement links TRBV6-2 or TRBV6-3 to TRBJ2-1, with 16 bases fitting TRBD2. This CDR3 region has 19 residues. Germline V gene sequence: CDR1 MNHEY, CDR2 SVGEGT. The junction had 8 bases not matched to a gene; V was cut back by 4 bases and J by 2 bases. The CDR3 region has the DNA TGTGCCAGCAGTTGGGGGGGACTAGCGGGAGGGCTTACCTACAATGAGCAGTTCTTC. It specifies CASSWGGLAGGLTYNEQFF.

This clonotype was seen repeatedly, ten times or more. The rearrangement joins TRBV2 to TRBJ2-7; D possibly corresponds to TRBD1 (6 bases). There are 12 residues in the CDR3. V dropped 8 bases and J dropped 3 bases, with 11 bases sitting between them. The V gene's germline CDR1 is SNHLY and CDR2 FYNNEI. DNA of the CDR3: TGTGCCAGCCGGGACACCCTCTACGAGCAGTACTTC. Translated, it gives CASRDTLYEQYF.

This clonotype showed up many times. The genes are TRBV10-1 and TRBJ2-1, with 7 bases aligning to TRBD1. V was pared by 6 bases and J by 2 bases, with 4 bases of the junction left unmatched. Germline lookup yields CDR1 WNHNN and CDR2 SYGVQD (reference sequence). The CDR3 has 14 amino acids. CDR3 in amino acids: CASSKGQPYNEQFF. The DNA for the CDR3 is TGCGCCAGCAGCAAGGGACAGCCCTACAATGAGCAGTTCTTC.

The V gene is TRBV6-1, the J gene TRBJ1-5; 7 bases agree with TRBD1. V dropped 6 bases and J dropped 2; count of bases not matched to a gene: 7. The CDR3 sequence is 15 residues long. CDR1 MNHNS and CDR2 SASEGT come from the germline V gene. The CDR3 protein is CASSWITGGNQPQHF. As DNA, the CDR3 is TGTGCCAGCAGCTGGATCACAGGGGGCAATCAGCCCCAGCATTTT.

The chain joins TRBV9 to TRBJ2-5; tentatively, D is TRBD2 (5 bases). Trimming removed 4 bases at V and 2 bases at J, with 15 bases between. Germline CDR1 is SGDLS and CDR2 is YYNGEE. The CDR3 is 15 amino acids. CDR3 sequence reads: CASSPTRATQETQYF. The CDR3 bases are TGTGCCAGCAGCCCGACGAGGGCGACTCAAGAGACCCAGTACTTC.

The table lists this clonotype with a few counts. The chain's CDR3 is CASSSLGAGEMEQFF. The DNA for the CDR3 is TGTGCCAGCAGCAGCCTGGGGGCGGGAGAAATGGAGCAGTTCTTC. The V call is TRBV27, the J call TRBJ2-1; a possible D gene is TRBD2 (7 bases). Germline V gene data show CDR1 as MNHEY and CDR2 as SMNVEV (reference sequence). Trimming removed 6 bases at V and 10 bases at J, with 22 bases between. The CDR3 consists of 15 residues.

This clonotype came up a few times. The chain uses TRBV6-1 and TRBJ1-1; 8 bases are a match to TRBD1. This CDR3 is 11 amino acids long. With V trimmed by 6 bases and J by 11 bases, 5 bases remained unmatched. Germline V gene data show CDR1 as MNHNS and CDR2 as SASEGT. The CDR3 DNA reads TGTGCCAGCAGCGACAGGGGAGAGGCTTTCTTT. Protein product: CASSDRGEAFF.

This clonotype was recorded at least ten times. The chain carries TRBV7-9 and TRBJ2-1, with TRBD2 identical over 12 bases. The ends lost 5 bases at V and 9 bases at J; junction bases unmatched: 8. Germline CDR1 and CDR2: SEHNR and FQNEAQ (reference sequence). The CDR3 covers 15 residues. The CDR3: CASSPTSGRGTEQFF. CDR3 nucleotides: TGTGCCAGCAGCCCGACTAGCGGGAGAGGTACTGAGCAGTTCTTC.

This clonotype was detected a few times. The rearrangement links TRBV5-1 to TRBJ1-3; D remains ambiguous. The CDR3 runs to 16 residues. Trimming shortened V by 3 bases and J by 1 base, and 14 bases separated the two germline ends. Germline assignment: CDR1 SGHRS and CDR2 YFSETQ. CDR3 residues: CASSSTLSTSGNTIYF. The CDR3 DNA is TGCGCCAGCAGCTCAACCTTGTCTACTTCTGGAAACACCATATATTTT.

This clonotype is medium-sized within its sample. This chain connects TRBV7-9 to TRBJ2-7; D not resolved. V was shortened by 2 bases and J by 0 bases, with 14 bases between the two germline ends. Germline loops: CDR1 SEHNR, CDR2 FQNEAQ (reference sequence). The CDR3 contains 16 residues. CDR3 coding DNA: TGTGCCAGCAGCTTATTAGACGGTGATAGCTCCTACGAGCAGTACTTC. Protein: CASSLLDGDSSYEQYF. Using reference TRBV7-9 and TRBJ2-7 for the parts outside the CDR3, the full variable domain is DTGVSQNPRHKITKRGQNVTFRCDPISEHNRLYWYRQTLGQGPEFLTYFQNEAQLEKSRLLSDRFSAERPKGSFSTLEIQRTEQGDSAMYLCASSLLDGDSSYEQYFGPGTRLTVT.

Only a few counts were recorded for this clonotype. The gene calls are TRBV12-3 or TRBV12-4 and TRBJ2-5; either TRBD1 or TRBD2 may supply D (5 bases each). The CDR3 loop spans 15 amino acids. Trimming left V 4 bases short and J 7 bases short, with 19 bases between. CDR3 nucleotides: TGTGCCAGCAGTTCCCTTGACAGCGGCCTGGTGACCCAGTACTTC. This codes for CASSSLDSGLVTQYF.

On this clonotype itself: This sequence may be a read error, since a much larger clone differs from it by one base. CDR3 in DNA: TGTGCCGTCAGTGAGGAAGGGTACCACGAGCAGTACTTC. This encodes CAVSEEGYHEQYF. The gene calls are TRBV10-3 and TRBJ2-7; no clear D gene. The CDR3 consists of 13 residues. The germline V gene encodes CDR1 ENHRY and CDR2 SYGVKD.

The chain employs TRBV20-1 and TRBJ2-1; possibly TRBD1 for D (6 bases). The V end was cut by 5 bases, the J end by 5 bases, with 16 bases between. CDR1 DFQATT and CDR2 SNEGSKA come from the germline V gene (reference sequence). The CDR3 length is 14 residues. The CDR3 here is CSASKRRQDNEQFF. CDR3 nucleotide sequence: TGCAGTGCTTCCAAACGCCGACAGGACAATGAGCAGTTCTTC.

The rearrangement uses TRBV5-1 and TRBJ2-3; no clear D gene. Trimming left V 0 bases short and J 2 bases short, with 4 bases between. There are 13 residues in the CDR3. Germline assignment: CDR1 SGHRS and CDR2 YFSETQ. The CDR3 region is CASSLDYTDTQYF. CDR3 sequence (DNA): TGCGCCAGCAGCTTGGACTACACAGATACGCAGTATTTT.

Only one count was recorded for this clonotype. The chain joins TRBV12-3 or TRBV12-4 to TRBJ2-1; 10 bases map to TRBD2. This CDR3 is built from 17 residues. V shed 5 bases, J shed 2 bases, and the junction held 9 bases outside the gene matches. The CDR3 region is CASSRASGGVAYNEQFF. The CDR3 nucleotides are TGTGCCAGCAGTAGGGCTAGCGGGGGTGTCGCCTACAATGAGCAGTTCTTC.

The chain combines TRBV24-1 with TRBJ2-1; 13 nucleotides line up with TRBD2. V gave up 5 bases and J gave up 4 bases; unmatched junction bases: 4. Germline loops: CDR1 KGHDR, CDR2 SFDVKD. The CDR3 runs 16 residues. The CDR3 loop is CATSAGTSGKYNEQFF. The DNA of the CDR3 is TGTGCCACCAGTGCCGGGACTAGCGGGAAATACAATGAGCAGTTCTTC.

The chain has TRBV27 and TRBJ2-7; the D gene is possibly TRBD2 (6 bases). V was cut by 0 bases and J by 0 bases, with 24 bases left in between. CDR3 length: 20 amino acids. Germline CDR1 is MNHEY and CDR2 is SMNVEV (reference sequence). The CDR3 sequence is CASSLSGSGAASEGSYEQYF. The DNA for the CDR3 is TGTGCCAGCAGTTTATCTGGCAGTGGAGCAGCCTCGGAGGGCTCCTACGAGCAGTACTTC.

This clonotype came up many times. The chain couples TRBV29-1 to TRBJ1-1; TRBD1 is a possible D gene (6 bases). V was cut by 5 bases and J by 4 bases, with 14 bases left in between. This CDR3 spans 13 amino acids. CDR1 and CDR2 from the germline V gene are SQVTM and ANQGSEA. This chain's CDR3 is CSVFRGLGTEAFF. The CDR3 DNA is TGCAGCGTTTTCCGGGGGCTCGGCACTGAAGCTTTCTTT.

The CDR3 loop is CASSEQSGRVPYNEQFF. DNA for the CDR3: TGTGCCAGCAGTGAACAGAGCGGGAGAGTACCCTACAATGAGCAGTTCTTC. The chain links TRBV6-1 to TRBJ2-1, with 8 nucleotides matching TRBD2. The CDR3 length is 17 residues. Germline trimming cut 2 bases from V and 2 bases from J; bases unmatched to any gene: 8. CDR1 and CDR2 (germline): MNHNS, SASEGT.

The table lists this clonotype with a few counts. The genes are TRBV28 and TRBJ1-6; D gene ambiguous. The CDR3 contains 12 residues. V gave up 7 bases and J gave up 9 bases, with 10 bases separating them. From germline, CDR1 is MDHEN and CDR2 SYDVKM. As DNA, the CDR3 is TGTGCCAGCATGCAGAGGCCTTCACCCCTCCACTTT. Translating gives CASMQRPSPLHF.

This clonotype was seen at least ten times. This chain joins TRBV20-1 and TRBJ2-7; D is tentatively TRBD1 or TRBD2 (5 bases each). This CDR3 spans 14 amino acids. Germline CDR1 and CDR2: DFQATT and SNEGSKA (reference sequence). Deletions cut 2 bases from V and 3 bases from J, with 14 bases between. The chain's CDR3 is CSARSRENVYEQYF. The CDR3 DNA reads as TGCAGTGCTAGATCCAGGGAGAATGTCTACGAGCAGTACTTC.

The rearrangement joins TRBV20-1 to TRBJ2-7, with TRBD1 as a possible D gene (6 bases). CDR3 size: 14 residues. CDR1 DFQATT and CDR2 SNEGSKA come from the germline V gene (reference sequence). The V and J ends lost 3 bases and 5 bases respectively, with 17 bases between them. The CDR3 nucleotides read TGCAGTGCTAGCTGGGGGCGTGGGGCTAACGAGCAGTACTTC. It encodes CSASWGRGANEQYF.

This clonotype was counted many times. The chain has TRBV3-1 and TRBJ1-2; D remains ambiguous. Trimming pared 3 bases from V and 4 bases from J, leaving 12 bases between. The CDR3 is 14 residues long. Germline V gene sequence: CDR1 LGHDT, CDR2 YNNKEL (reference sequence). CDR3 in amino acids: CASSQGRALYGYTF. CDR3 DNA: TGTGCCAGCAGCCAGGGGAGGGCGCTCTATGGCTACACCTTC.

The rearrangement links TRBV9 to TRBJ2-1, with D possibly being TRBD1 or TRBD2 (6 bases each). Trimming took off 0 bases at V and 10 bases at J, with 11 bases between the two ends. This CDR3 is built from 13 residues. Per germline, CDR1 SGDLS and CDR2 YYNGEE. The CDR3, as DNA: TGTGCCAGCAGCGTAGTGGGGGGCAGAGAGCAGTTCTTC. It encodes CASSVVGGREQFF.